This TCR beta chain is from a study of cytomegalovirus exposure and HLA in healthy donors. Trimming took 1 base from V and 0 from J; bases not matched to a gene: 3. The length of the CDR3 is 15 residues. In germline, CDR1 is SGHTA, CDR2 FQGNSA. The PCR had 60 Vbeta and 13 Jbeta primers. Some clones are missing from TCRdb's copy, which holds only in-frame ones; the method was immunoSEQ multiplex PCR. The sample gives some 120,000 clones, about 81% of which show up once; 0.85% to 1.4% is in the top ten. This rearrangement joins TRBV7-2 to TRBJ2-7; TRBD1 matches 7 bases. The source material was PBMCs. This receptor was obtained from a woman younger than 45 in good health and CMV-seronegative. CDR3 nucleotides: TGTGCCAGCAGCTTAGTAGGGGGCGTCTCCTACGAGCAGTACTTC. Translated: CASSLVGGVSYEQYF.